This T cell receptor beta chain came from a study of blood T cell repertoires in COVID-19 (TCRdb year 2020). Looking at the study overall: Samples covering the acute and convalescent phases of COVID-19 were provided by collaborators in the United States, Italy and Spain. The dataset comprised deeply sampled blood TCRbeta repertoires from subjects exposed to, actively infected with, or recovered from COVID-19. The prospective study material was composed of cDNA or gDNA derived from T cells, B-cell-depleted T cells, or PBMCs. Where available, HLA class I and class II types were taken from metadata supplied by the sample provider and were not determined by assay-based typing. The repertoires were released in a freely available public database meant as a resource for research on the immune response to SARS-CoV-2. The samples were drawn from two sources: the first 160 participants of the ongoing ImmuneRACE study, and some 1,300 subjects contributed by 6 global collaborators. The sample metadata nearly always contained a de-identified subject ID, COVID-19 status, age in years and sex.

In the prospective study, participants were roughly 18 to 89 years old, resided in under 30 geographic areas of the United States, and were enrolled through a virtual design. In the prospective study, participants were assigned to cohorts based on the clinical history participants reported in a screening survey and a study questionnaire. Recovered participants in ImmuneRACE Cohort 3 were defined as having two consecutive negative NP/OP PCR tests, clearance from a healthcare professional, or resolution of symptoms. In the prospective study, mobile phlebotomists collected whole blood, serum and a nasopharyngeal or oropharyngeal swab from each participant. Participants in the prospective study had the option to provide additional blood draws and questionnaires over an approximately 2-month period. Blood samples from the prospective study were shipped frozen or at room temperature prior to DNA extraction.

The junction carries 13 bases between V and J, which are trimmed by 3 bases and 5 bases respectively. The CDR1 and CDR2 encoded by the germline V gene are MGHDK and SYGVNS. Its CDR3 holds 14 amino acids, cysteine through phenylalanine. Only the CDR3 part of the read is kept: 42 bases, read in frame from the first base. The immunoSEQ Assay, a bias-controlled multiplex PCR, was used to amplify TCRbeta CDR3 regions from genomic DNA. In the source study's methods: Nucleated cell counts per sample were estimated from amplification of reference gene primers within the assay. Sequence reads were collapsed and filtered to measure the absolute abundance of every unique TCRbeta CDR3 rearrangement. For each sample, productive Simpson clonality was calculated as the square root of Simpson's diversity index across productive rearrangements. Here the immuneACCESS table is served through TCRdb, limited to in-frame sequences with V and J called. Missing clones are a known gap in these copies; in checked studies unresolved V genes cover under half, and the rest lacks a known reason. The D gene and trimming were derived from the DNA, and the V and J assignments and clone size from that table. The sample table shows about 410,000 clones, and around nine tenths are seen once. The top ten clones comprise 1.7% of the sample.

Notes on this clone: Its antigen remains unidentified. No base quality information exists; no much larger clone differs at one position.

General conclusions and limits of the study: How much clinical and demographic metadata was included differed by source and by participant, and the metadata was provided uncurated.

The clonotype comes from a young woman who had recovered from COVID-19. The sequenced sample was PBMCs or T cells enriched from blood (not recorded which). This chain is built from TRBV25-1 and TRBJ1-2, and possibly TRBD1, on 6 matching bases. Here is the DNA: TGTGCCAGCAGTGAGAGCGACAGGACGTATGGCTACACCTTC. This gives the protein CASSESDRTYGYTF.